The source of this T cell receptor (beta chain) is a study of response to subunit inactivated influenza vaccine. Regarding the study as a whole: Few additional T cells are recruited per seasonal influenza vaccination, authors suggested.

This CDR3 is 14 amino acids long. Germline CDR1 is SGHVS and CDR2 is FNYEAQ. With 5 bases removed from V and 4 bases from J, the gap between germline ends came to 14 bases. On this clonotype: The antigen remains undetermined.

TCRdb ran MiXCR on the RT-PCR reads and lists one entry per CDR3 protein. The sample lists 650,000 to 800,000 distinct CDR3 sequences, about 18% occurring once. The chain joins TRBV7-6 to TRBJ2-5, with a tentative D call TRBD2 (6 bases). The sequence was collected from a man aged 45 to 65 who received an inactivated influenza vaccine. The sample was PBMCs from blood, taken approximately 5 days after vaccination. DNA for the CDR3: TGTGCCAGCAGCACGCAGGGAGGAAGAGAGACCCAGTACTTC. Its protein is CASSTQGGRETQYF. The variable domain in full, with the rest retrieved from reference TRBV7-6 and TRBJ2-5, is GAGVSQSPRYKVTKRGQDVALRCDPISGHVSLYWYRQALGQGPEFLTYFNYEAQQDKSGLPNDRFSAERPEGSISTLTIQRTEQRDSAMYRCASSTQGGRETQYFGPGTRLLVL.